This T cell receptor (beta chain) is from a study of T cells after yellow fever vaccination. The CDR3 is made up of 13 amino acids. V was cut by 7 bases and J by 6 bases, with 14 bases left in between. Germline values: CDR1 MNHNS, CDR2 SASEGT. This clonotype was seen more than once but under ten times. The antigen is not known. Synthesis of TCR cDNA relied on 5'RACE template switching, which attached a universal primer site and UMIs. TCRdb analysed the 5' RACE reads with MiXCR anew, one entry per CDR3 protein. Found here are about 360,000 distinct CDR3 sequences, around 6.4% of them singletons; the top ten hold about 15%. The study, taken as a whole, reports: Abundant clonotypes from the bulk population could contaminate FACS-sorted repertoires. Only a minor proportion of clonotypes was detected across both CD4 and CD8 compartments.

The specimen comprised PBMCs, sampled 5 days after the yellow fever booster vaccination. V is TRBV6-1 and J is TRBJ2-3; D possibly corresponds to TRBD2 (6 bases). The sequence was collected from a man younger than 40 who received the YFV17D yellow fever vaccine. The CDR3 region is CASTLPGADTQYF. CDR3 nucleotide sequence: TGTGCCAGCACCCTGCCGGGAGCGGATACGCAGTATTTT.